A single sample gave rise to the 15 T cell receptor beta chains below, sequenced in a study of molecular identifiers for immune sequencing clone quantification. TCRdb used MiXCR to reprocess the PCR reads, holding one entry per CDR3 protein. This table holds hundreds of thousands of distinct CDR3 sequences, around 25% found once. Sequenced material: naive CD8+ T cells from blood, with Jurkat cell RNA spiked in. Subset specified: FACS-sorted CD8+CD4-CCR7+CD45RA+ naive T cells. These receptors were collected from a human donor in good health. Some libraries in this study had Jurkat cell RNA spiked in.

There are many counts of this clonotype. This chain joins TRBV30 and TRBJ2-3; D gene ambiguous. The germline V gene has CDR1 GTSNPN and CDR2 SVGIG (reference sequence). With 4 bases removed from V and 0 bases from J, the gap between germline ends came to 14 bases. This CDR3 contains 15 residues. CDR3 nucleotides: TGTGCCTGGAACTCGGACGGGTCTAGCACAGATACGCAGTATTTT. Encoded protein: CAWNSDGSSTDTQYF.

This chain uses TRBV6-2 or TRBV6-3 with TRBJ1-5, with D maybe TRBD1 (6 bases). Germline V gives CDR1 MNHEY, CDR2 SVGEGT. V lost 6 bases, J lost 3 bases, and 15 bases lay in between. This CDR3 spans 15 amino acids. CDR3 nucleotides: TGTGCCAGCAGAAAATCAGACAGGTACAATCAGCCCCAGCATTTT. This sequence encodes CASRKSDRYNQPQHF.

Comments on this clonotype: One end of the junction is discordant with germline, which a read error may explain. CDR3 residues: CASSVTPGQQGTQYF. CDR3 in DNA: TGTGCCAGCAGTGTCACACCGGGACAGCAAGGGACCCAGTACTTC. V is TRBV28 and J is TRBJ2-5; TRBD1 matches 7 bases. This CDR3 contains 15 residues. Germline loops: CDR1 MDHEN, CDR2 SYDVKM.

Only a few counts were recorded for this clonotype. The chain carries TRBV12-3 or TRBV12-4 and TRBJ1-4, with 8 bases identical to TRBD1. This CDR3 is 13 amino acids long. Trimming took 3 bases from V and 7 from J; bases not matched to a gene: 1. The CDR3 sequence is CASSLDRVEKLFF. The CDR3 DNA sequence: TGTGCCAGCAGTTTGGACAGGGTTGAAAAACTGTTTTTT.

This clonotype has a handful of counts. Compared with germline, one end of the junction differs, possibly owing to a read error. The J gene is TRBJ2-7, the V gene TRBV7-9; D call uncertain. Germline lookup yields CDR1 SEHNR and CDR2 FQNEAQ (reference sequence). CDR3 size: 13 residues. The CDR3 spells CASSLYSSYVQYF. The CDR3 bases are TGTGCCAGCAGCTTATACAGTTCCTACGTGCAGTACTTC.

Regarding this clonotype: A clone one base away is much larger, so this may be a read error. The J gene is TRBJ2-3, the V gene TRBV21-1; the table calls TRBD2, which could not be checked here. TRBV21-1 corresponds to a pseudogene. This CDR3 contains 16 residues. The CDR3 sequence is CVSILYATADADTQYF. DNA of the CDR3: TGTGTCAGCATCCTATACGCCACAGCGGACGCAGATACGCAGTATTTT.

On this clonotype itself: An end of the junction does not agree with germline; a read error may underlie this. The chain joins TRBV7-9 to TRBJ2-7; D not certain. Germline CDR1 and CDR2: SEHNR and FQNEAQ (reference sequence). The CDR3 contains 14 residues. CDR3: CASSHTVVSYEQYF. CDR3 sequence (DNA): TGTGCGAGCAGCCATACCGTGGTAAGCTACGAGCAGTACTTC.

On this clonotype: One junction end does not reproduce the germline sequence, and a read error may be involved. This chain joins TRBV6-1 and TRBJ2-7; D is unresolved. The CDR3 contains 15 residues. Germline values: CDR1 MNHNS, CDR2 SASEGT. CDR3 amino acids: CASSPDAKAPYEQYF. DNA of the CDR3: TGTGCCAGCAGTCCCGACGCAAAAGCGCCTTACGAACAGTACTTC.

This clonotype showed up just a few times. The chain combines TRBV6-1 with TRBJ1-1; D is undetermined. Per germline, CDR1 MNHNS and CDR2 SASEGT. V lost 2 bases and J lost 1, with 11 bases in between. The CDR3 covers 15 residues. Here the CDR3 reads CASSEWVVENTEAFF. The CDR3 bases are TGTGCCAGCAGTGAATGGGTTGTGGAGAACACTGAAGCTTTCTTT.

Regarding this clonotype: Being one base from a much bigger clone, this may be a read error. This CDR3 is missing its conserved last phenylalanine or tryptophan, likely due to a read error. The chain has TRBV29-1 and TRBJ2-7; D call uncertain. V gave up 2 bases and J gave up 6 bases, with 8 bases separating them. This CDR3 spans 11 amino acids. Germline V lookup: CDR1 SQVTM, CDR2 ANQGSEA. Here the CDR3 reads CSVERAGEQYS. As DNA, the CDR3 is TGCAGCGTTGAACGGGCAGGCGAGCAGTACTCC.

This clonotype was seen repeatedly, ten times or more. V gene TRBV12-5 combines with J gene TRBJ2-7, with a possible D match to TRBD1 (6 bases). V was cut by 5 bases and J by 2 bases, with 10 bases left in between. The CDR3 runs 13 residues. CDR1 LGHNT and CDR2 FRNRAP come from the germline V gene. This chain's CDR3 is CASGTGSAYEQYF. CDR3 bases: TGTGCTAGTGGTACAGGGTCCGCCTACGAGCAGTACTTC.

This clonotype was found many times. The CDR3 sequence is CASSQDLRQNYGYTF. The CDR3 bases are TGCGCCAGCAGCCAAGATCTTCGGCAGAACTATGGCTACACCTTC. This chain joins TRBV4-3 and TRBJ1-2; D not certain. Germline CDR1 LGHNA, CDR2 YSLEER. V lost 0 bases and J lost 2, with 10 bases in between. CDR3 size: 15 residues.

The chain recombines TRBV6-2 or TRBV6-3 with TRBJ2-3, with 10 bases aligning to TRBD2. This CDR3 comprises 16 residues. CDR1 is MNHEY, CDR2 SVGEGT, per germline. The ends lost 4 bases at V and 1 base at J; junction bases unmatched: 5. Here the CDR3 DNA reads TGTGCCAGCAGTTTCGGGACTAGCGACCGCACAGATACGCAGTATTTT. It codes for CASSFGTSDRTDTQYF.

The V gene is TRBV6-5, the J gene TRBJ2-5; 9 bases are a match to TRBD1. From germline, CDR1 is MNHEY and CDR2 SVGAGI. Losses at the gene ends were 0 bases for V and 4 bases for J; bases not matched to a gene: 6. This CDR3 is 16 amino acids long. DNA of the CDR3: TGTGCCAGCAGTTACTCAGGGACAGGGTACGGAGAGACCCAGTACTTC. Amino acids: CASSYSGTGYGETQYF.

A remark on this clonotype: This likely comes from a read error, as the CDR3 has no conserved phenylalanine or tryptophan at its end. This sequence joins TRBV4-3 and TRBJ2-7; 8 bases are shared with TRBD2. Germline V gives CDR1 LGHNA, CDR2 YSLEER. The ends lost 0 bases at V and 2 bases at J; junction bases unmatched: 6. The CDR3 spans 16 residues. The CDR3 region has the DNA TGCGCCAGCAGCCAAGATCGCCGCGGGGGGACCTACGAGCAGTACTCC. This codes for CASSQDRRGGTYEQYS.